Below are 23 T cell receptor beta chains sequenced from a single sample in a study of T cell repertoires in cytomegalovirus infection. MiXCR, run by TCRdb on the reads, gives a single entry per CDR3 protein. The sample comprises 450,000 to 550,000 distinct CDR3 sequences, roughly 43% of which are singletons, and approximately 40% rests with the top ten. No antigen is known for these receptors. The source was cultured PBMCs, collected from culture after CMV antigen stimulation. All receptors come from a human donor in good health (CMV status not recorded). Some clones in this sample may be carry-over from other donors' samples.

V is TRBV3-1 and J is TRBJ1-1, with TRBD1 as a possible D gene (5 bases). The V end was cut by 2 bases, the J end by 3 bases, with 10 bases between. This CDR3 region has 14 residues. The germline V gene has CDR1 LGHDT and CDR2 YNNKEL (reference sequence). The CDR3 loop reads CASSQPGGDTEAFF. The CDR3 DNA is TGTGCCAGCAGCCAACCCGGAGGGGACACTGAAGCTTTCTTT. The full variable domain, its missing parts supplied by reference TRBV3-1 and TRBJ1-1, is DTAVSQTPKYLVTQMGNDKSIKCEQNLGHDTMYWYKQDSKKFLKIMFSYNNKELIINETVPNRFSPKSPDKAHLNLHINSLELGDSAVYFCASSQPGGDTEAFFGQGTRLTVV.

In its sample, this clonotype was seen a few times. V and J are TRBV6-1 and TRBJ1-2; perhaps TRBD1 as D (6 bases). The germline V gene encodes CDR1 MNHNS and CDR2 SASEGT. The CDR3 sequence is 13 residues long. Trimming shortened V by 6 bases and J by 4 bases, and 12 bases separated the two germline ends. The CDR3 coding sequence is TGTGCCAGCAGGGACACAGGGTTCTATGGCTACACCTTC. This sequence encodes CASRDTGFYGYTF.

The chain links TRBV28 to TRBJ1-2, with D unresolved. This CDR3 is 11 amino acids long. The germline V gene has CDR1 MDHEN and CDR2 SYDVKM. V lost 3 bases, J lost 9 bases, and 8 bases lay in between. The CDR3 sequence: CASSFNSRYTF. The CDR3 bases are TGTGCCAGCAGTTTTAATTCGCGCTACACCTTC.

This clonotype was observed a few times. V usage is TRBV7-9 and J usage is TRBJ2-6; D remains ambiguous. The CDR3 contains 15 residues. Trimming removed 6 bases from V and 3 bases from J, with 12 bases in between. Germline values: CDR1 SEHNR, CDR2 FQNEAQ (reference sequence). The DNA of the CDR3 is TGTGCCAGCAGACCCGGACGTCTTGGGGCCAACGTCCTGACTTTC. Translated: CASRPGRLGANVLTF.

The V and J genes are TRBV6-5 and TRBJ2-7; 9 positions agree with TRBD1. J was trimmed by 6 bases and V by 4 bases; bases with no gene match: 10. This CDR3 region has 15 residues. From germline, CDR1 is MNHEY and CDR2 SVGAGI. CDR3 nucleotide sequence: TGTGCCAGCAGTTCCTCCGGGACAGGGCGTTCCGAGCAGTACTTC. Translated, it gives CASSSSGTGRSEQYF.

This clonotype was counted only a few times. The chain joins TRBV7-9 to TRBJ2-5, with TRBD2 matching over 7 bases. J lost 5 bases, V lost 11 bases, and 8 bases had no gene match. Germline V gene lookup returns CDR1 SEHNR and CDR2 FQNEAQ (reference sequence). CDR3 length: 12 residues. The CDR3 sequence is CAGEGVTETQYF. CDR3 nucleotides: TGTGCCGGGGAGGGTGTAACGGAGACCCAGTACTTC.

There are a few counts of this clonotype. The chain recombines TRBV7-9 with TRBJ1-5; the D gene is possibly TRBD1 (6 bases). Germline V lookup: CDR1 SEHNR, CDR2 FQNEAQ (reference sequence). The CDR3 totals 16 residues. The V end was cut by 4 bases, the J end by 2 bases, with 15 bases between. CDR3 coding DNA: TGTGCCAGCAGCTCCTCAGGGGCCGGGGGCAATCAGCCCCAGCATTTT. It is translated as CASSSSGAGGNQPQHF.

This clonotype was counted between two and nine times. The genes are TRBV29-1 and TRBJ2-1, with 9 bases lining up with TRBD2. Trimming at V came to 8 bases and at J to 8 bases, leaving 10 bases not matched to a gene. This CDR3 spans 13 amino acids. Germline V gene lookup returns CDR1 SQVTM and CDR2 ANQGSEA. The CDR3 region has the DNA TGCAGCTCCAATGGGCGGGGGGGCTATGAGCAGTTCTTC. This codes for CSSNGRGGYEQFF.

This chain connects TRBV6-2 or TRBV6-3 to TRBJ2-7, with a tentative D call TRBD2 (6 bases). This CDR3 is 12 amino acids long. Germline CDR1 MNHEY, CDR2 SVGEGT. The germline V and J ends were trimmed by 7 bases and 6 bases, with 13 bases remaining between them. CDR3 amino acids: CASNRLDSEQYF. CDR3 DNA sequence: TGTGCCAGCAACCGACTAGACTCCGAGCAGTACTTC.

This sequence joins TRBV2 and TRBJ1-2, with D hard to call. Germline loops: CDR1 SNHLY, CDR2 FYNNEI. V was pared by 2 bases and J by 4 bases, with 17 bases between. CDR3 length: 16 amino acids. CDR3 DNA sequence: TGTGCCAGCAGTGAACTGGCTTTCAGCACGGTCTATGGCTACACCTTC. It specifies CASSELAFSTVYGYTF.

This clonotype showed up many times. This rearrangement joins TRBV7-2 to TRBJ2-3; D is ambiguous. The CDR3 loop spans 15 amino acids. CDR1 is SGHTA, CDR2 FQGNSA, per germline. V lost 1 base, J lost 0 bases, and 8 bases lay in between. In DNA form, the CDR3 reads TGTGCCAGCAGCTTAGTTCTTTCTAGCACAGATACGCAGTATTTT. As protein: CASSLVLSSTDTQYF.

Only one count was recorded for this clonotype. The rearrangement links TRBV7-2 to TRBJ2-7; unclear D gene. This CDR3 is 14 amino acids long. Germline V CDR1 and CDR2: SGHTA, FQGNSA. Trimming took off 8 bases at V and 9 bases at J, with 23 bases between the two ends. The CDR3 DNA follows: TGTGCCAGCGCCTCCCACCTCACTACGGCCAGGCAGTACTTC. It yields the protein CASASHLTTARQYF.

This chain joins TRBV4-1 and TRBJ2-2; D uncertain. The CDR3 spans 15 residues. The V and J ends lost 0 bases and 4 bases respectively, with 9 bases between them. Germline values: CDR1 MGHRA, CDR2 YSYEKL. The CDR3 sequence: CASSQEPLITGELFF. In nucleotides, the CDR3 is TGCGCCAGCAGCCAAGAACCCCTTATCACCGGGGAGCTGTTTTTT.

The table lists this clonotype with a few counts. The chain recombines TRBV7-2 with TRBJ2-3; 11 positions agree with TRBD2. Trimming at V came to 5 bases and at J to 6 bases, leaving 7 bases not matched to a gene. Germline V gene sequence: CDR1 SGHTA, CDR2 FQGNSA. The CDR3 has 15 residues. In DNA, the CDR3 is TGTGCCAGCAGCCCATCTAGCGGGGGGTATGATACGCAGTATTTT. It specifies CASSPSSGGYDTQYF.

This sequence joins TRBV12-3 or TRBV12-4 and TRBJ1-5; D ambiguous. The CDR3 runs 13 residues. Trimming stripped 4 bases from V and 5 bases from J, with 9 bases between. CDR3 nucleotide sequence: TGTGCCAGCAGTTCTCGGAGGGATCAGCCCCAGCATTTT. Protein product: CASSSRRDQPQHF.

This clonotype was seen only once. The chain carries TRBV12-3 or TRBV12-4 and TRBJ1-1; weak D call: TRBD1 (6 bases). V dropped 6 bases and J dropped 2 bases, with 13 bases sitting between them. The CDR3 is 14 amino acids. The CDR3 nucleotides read TGTGCCAGCAGGATCCAGGGGATAAACACTGAAGCTTTCTTT. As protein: CASRIQGINTEAFF.

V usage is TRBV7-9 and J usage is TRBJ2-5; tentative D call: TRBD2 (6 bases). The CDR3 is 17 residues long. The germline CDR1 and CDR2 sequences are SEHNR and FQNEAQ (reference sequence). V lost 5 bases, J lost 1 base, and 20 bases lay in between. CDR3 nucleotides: TGTGCCAGCAGCATCCTGGGACTGCGGGCAGCCCAAGAGACCCAGTACTTC. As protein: CASSILGLRAAQETQYF.

Here the CDR3 reads CASSYSTGTSGGSSYEQYF. The CDR3 bases are TGTGCCAGCAGTTACTCGACCGGGACTAGCGGTGGAAGCTCCTACGAGCAGTACTTC. The rearrangement links TRBV6-6 to TRBJ2-7; 11 positions agree with TRBD2. Germline V CDR1 and CDR2: MNHNY, SVGAGI (reference sequence). V dropped 0 bases and J dropped 0; count of bases not matched to a gene: 10. The CDR3 loop spans 19 amino acids.

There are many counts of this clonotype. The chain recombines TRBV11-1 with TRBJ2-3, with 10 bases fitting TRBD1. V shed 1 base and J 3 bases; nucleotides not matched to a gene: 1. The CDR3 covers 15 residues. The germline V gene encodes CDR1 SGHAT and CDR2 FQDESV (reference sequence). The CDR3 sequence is CASSLGTGGTDTQYF. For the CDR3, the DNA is TGTGCCAGCAGCTTAGGGACAGGGGGAACAGATACGCAGTATTTT.

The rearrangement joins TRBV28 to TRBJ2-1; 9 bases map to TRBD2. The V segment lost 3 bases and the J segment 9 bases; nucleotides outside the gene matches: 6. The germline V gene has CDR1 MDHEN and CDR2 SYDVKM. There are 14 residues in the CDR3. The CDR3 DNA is TGTGCCAGCAGTTTTCTGCGGGAGGGCGGTGAGCAGTTCTTC. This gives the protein CASSFLREGGEQFF.

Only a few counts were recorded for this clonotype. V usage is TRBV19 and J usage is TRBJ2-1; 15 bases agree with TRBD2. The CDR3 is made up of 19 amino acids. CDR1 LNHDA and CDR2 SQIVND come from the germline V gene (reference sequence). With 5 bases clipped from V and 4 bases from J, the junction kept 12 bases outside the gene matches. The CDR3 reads CASSFRRRTSGRGYNEQFF. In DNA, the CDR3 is TGTGCCAGTAGTTTCAGACGCCGGACTAGCGGGAGGGGGTACAATGAGCAGTTCTTC.

The CDR3 DNA reads TGTGCCAGCAGCTTCGGGATGGATCAGCCCCAGCATTTT. Translated: CASSFGMDQPQHF. This sequence joins TRBV5-4 and TRBJ1-5; D uncertain. The CDR3 is made up of 13 amino acids. Trimming shortened V by 2 bases and J by 5 bases, and 8 bases separated the two germline ends. Germline lookup yields CDR1 SGHNT and CDR2 YYREEE (reference sequence).

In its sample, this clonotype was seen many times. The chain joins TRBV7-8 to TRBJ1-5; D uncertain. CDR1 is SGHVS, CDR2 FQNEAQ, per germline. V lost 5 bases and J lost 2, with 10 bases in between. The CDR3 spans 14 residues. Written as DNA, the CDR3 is TGTGCCAGCAGCCCGGGGTCGGGCAATCAGCCCCAGCATTTT. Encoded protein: CASSPGSGNQPQHF.